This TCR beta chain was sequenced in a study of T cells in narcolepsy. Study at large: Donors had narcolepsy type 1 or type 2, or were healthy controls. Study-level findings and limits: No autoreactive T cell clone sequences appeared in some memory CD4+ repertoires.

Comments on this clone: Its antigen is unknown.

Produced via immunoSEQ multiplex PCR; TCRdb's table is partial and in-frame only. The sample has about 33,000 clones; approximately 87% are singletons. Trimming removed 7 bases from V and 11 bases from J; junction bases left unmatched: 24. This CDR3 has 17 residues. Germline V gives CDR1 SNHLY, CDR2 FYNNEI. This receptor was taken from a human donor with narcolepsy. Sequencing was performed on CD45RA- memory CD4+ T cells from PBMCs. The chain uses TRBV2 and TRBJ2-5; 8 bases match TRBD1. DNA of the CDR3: TGTGCCAGCATCGGACAGGGAGGTGGTGGTGGGGTGGGAGAGCAGTACTTC. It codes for CASIGQGGGGGVGEQYF.